What follows is one T cell receptor (beta chain) and its context. TCRdb's table, derived via immunoSEQ multiplex PCR, lists solely in-frame clones and lacks some. The sample consists of 200,000 or so clones, roughly nine tenths of them appearing once. This CDR3 spans 18 amino acids. Germline CDR1 MNHNS, CDR2 SASEGT. The germline V and J ends were trimmed by 1 base and 1 base, with 18 bases remaining between them. The data were obtained in a study of control samples from healthy donors and cancer patients. This TCR derives from a man younger than 40 in good health. The chain joins TRBV6-1 to TRBJ2-3; D might be TRBD2 (5 bases). Sample: blood. The CDR3 loop is CASSEVAGVLLGTDTQYF. In DNA, the CDR3 is TGTGCCAGCAGTGAAGTGGCGGGTGTGCTACTTGGCACAGATACGCAGTATTTT.